The entry that follows covers one TCR beta chain sequence. This table comes from immunoSEQ multiplex PCR, and its TCRdb copy is limited to in-frame clones, with some not included. The sample lists around 84,000 clones; 90% to 95% were seen once. The data were obtained in a study of T cell changes during pregnancy in multiple sclerosis. This specimen consisted of peripheral blood, obtained in the second trimester of pregnancy. This clonotype was sampled from a female donor in good health, enrolled as a control in a pregnancy study.

CDR3 sequence: CAWTTGTSGRTNTGELFF. The CDR3 DNA follows: TGTGCCTGGACCACCGGGACTAGCGGGAGGACAAACACCGGGGAGCTGTTTTTT. The chain has TRBV30 and TRBJ2-2, with 15 positions matching TRBD2. The junction had 8 bases not matched to a gene; V was cut back by 4 bases and J by 2 bases. CDR3 length equals 18 residues. In germline, CDR1 is GTSNPN, CDR2 SVGIG (reference sequence).